The clone carrying this T cell receptor beta chain was seen a few times. Its specificity is unknown. Indicated treatment: oral pan-JAK inhibitor, 5-10 mg twice daily. The record originates from a study of CD8+ T cells in alopecia areata. Overall study findings and caveats: Scalp clonality and expanded CD8+ clones among the top 100 were significantly decreased by tofacitinib. Sequences from scalp samples also cover resident alphabeta T cells of normal skin.

TCR sequencing used cDNA made by reverse transcription of extracted RNA. Clones were sequenced by immunoSEQ multiplex PCR, and TCRdb holds only the in-frame ones, with some missing. Of about 160,000 clones in the sample, roughly 65% were seen once. The trim removed 3 bases at V and 8 bases at J, leaving 7 bases unmatched. Germline assignment: CDR1 SQVTM and CDR2 ANQGSEA. The CDR3 spans 14 residues. The sequence was collected from a human donor with alopecia areata. The V and J genes are TRBV29-1 and TRBJ2-2, with TRBD1 matching 9 bases. Sequencing was performed on CD4+ T cells sorted from blood, taken at week 4, from a patient treated with tofacitinib. The CDR3 DNA reads TGCAGCGTTGATCCACAGGGGGCTGGTGGGGAGCTGTTTTTT. Amino acid sequence: CSVDPQGAGGELFF.